This T cell receptor (beta chain) was observed in a study of cytomegalovirus exposure and HLA in healthy donors. The study, taken as a whole, reports: As immune exposure information, only CMV serostatus was available. Productive rates of about 90% or about 30% were seen for most TCR beta V segments in an earlier analysis. The authors enumerated some 160 TCR beta chains as linked to cytomegalovirus.

CDR1 and CDR2 from the germline V gene are ENHRY and SYGVKD. This CDR3 comprises 14 residues. J lost 0 bases, V lost 6 bases, and 1 base had no gene match. Among the donors, all were healthy bone marrow donors. Primers included in the PCR were 60 Vbeta and 13 Jbeta primers. TCRdb's copy holds only in-frame clones and misses some; the assay was immunoSEQ multiplex PCR. Of 150,000 to 200,000 clones listed, around 75% are singletons. As regards this clone: No antigen is known for it.

This TCR derives from a woman in her forties or fifties in good health and CMV-seronegative. This chain joins TRBV10-3 and TRBJ1-2, with TRBD1 identical over 10 bases. Sequencing was done on a sample of PBMCs. Here the CDR3 reads CAIRGQGTNYGYTF. The CDR3 nucleotides read TGTGCCATCAGGGGACAGGGGACTAACTATGGCTACACCTTC.